Below, 23 T cell receptor beta chains from the same sample are listed, as sequenced in a study of blood T cell repertoires in COVID-19. Assay: immunoSEQ multiplex PCR; the TCRdb copy retains only in-frame clones and omits some. The sample contains approximately 110,000 clones, around 80% of which appear only once. The sequencing input was peripheral blood. The source is an older man with active or convalescent COVID-19.

The chain uses TRBV19 and TRBJ2-3; the match to TRBD2 covers 9 bases. J gave up 0 bases and V 7 bases, and 5 bases lay outside the gene matches. The CDR3 spans 15 residues. The germline gives CDR1 LNHDA, CDR2 SQIVND (reference sequence). The CDR3 DNA is TGTGCCAGTAATAGACTAGCGGAGAGCACAGATACGCAGTATTTT. Translating gives CASNRLAESTDTQYF.

This chain connects TRBV30 to TRBJ2-1, with 14 bases identical to TRBD2. This CDR3 spans 16 amino acids. V was pared by 2 bases and J by 5 bases, with 5 bases of the junction left unmatched. Germline CDR1 GTSNPN, CDR2 SVGIG (reference sequence). The chain's CDR3 is CAWSRGLAGEDNEQFF. The DNA for the CDR3 is TGTGCCTGGAGTCGGGGACTAGCGGGAGAGGACAATGAGCAGTTCTTC.

The chain has TRBV18 and TRBJ2-2; TRBD1 matches at 10 bases. V gave up 3 bases and J gave up 2 bases; unmatched junction bases: 9. CDR3 length: 18 amino acids. Germline V lookup: CDR1 KGHSH, CDR2 LQKENI. CDR3 in amino acids: CASSPARQGARNTGELFF. The CDR3 bases are TGTGCCAGCTCACCGGCGCGACAGGGGGCGCGAAACACCGGGGAGCTGTTTTTT.

The chain recombines TRBV5-1 with TRBJ1-4, with 7 bases aligning to TRBD1. The CDR3 is made up of 16 amino acids. V shed 4 bases and J 3 bases; nucleotides not matched to a gene: 9. CDR1 and CDR2 from the germline V gene are SGHRS and YFSETQ. The CDR3: CASSLRDSNPNEKLFF. Written as DNA, the CDR3 is TGCGCCAGCAGCCTCCGGGACAGTAATCCTAATGAAAAACTGTTTTTT.

The V gene is TRBV6-5, the J gene TRBJ1-2; D is perhaps TRBD1 (6 bases). The germline V and J ends were trimmed by 5 bases and 4 bases, with 11 bases remaining between them. The CDR3 has 13 residues. CDR1 is MNHEY and CDR2 is SVGAGI in the germline V gene. CDR3 coding DNA: TGTGCCAGCAGTACCAGGGGCTCCTATGGCTACACCTTC. This sequence encodes CASSTRGSYGYTF.

The rearrangement uses TRBV6-5 and TRBJ2-7; a possible D gene is TRBD2 (6 bases). V shed 2 bases and J shed 2 bases, with 10 bases lying between them. Germline CDR1 and CDR2: MNHEY and SVGAGI. The CDR3 consists of 14 residues. The CDR3 sequence: CASSYNGGPYEQYF. Here the CDR3 DNA reads TGTGCCAGCAGTTACAACGGGGGTCCCTACGAGCAGTACTTC.

This chain links TRBV3-1 (or the pseudogene TRBV3-2) with TRBJ2-3; 13 bases map to TRBD2. With 1 base clipped from V and 0 bases from J, the junction kept 7 bases outside the gene matches. This CDR3 region has 19 residues. Per the germline V gene, CDR1 is LGHDT and CDR2 is YNNKEL (reference sequence). In DNA form, the CDR3 reads TGTGCCAGCAGCCAAGGTATAGGACTAGCGGGGGTCAGCACAGATACGCAGTATTTT. Amino acids: CASSQGIGLAGVSTDTQYF.

The chain uses TRBV29-1 and TRBJ2-7; D not certain. The CDR3 is 12 amino acids. Trimming pared 6 bases from V and 0 bases from J, leaving 9 bases between. Germline CDR1 and CDR2: SQVTM and ANQGSEA. The CDR3 region has the DNA TGCAGCGTACGCGTCCTCTCCTACGAGCAGTACTTC. Its translation: CSVRVLSYEQYF.

In regard to this clone: The sample contains more than one DNA sequence encoding this CDR3. The chain has TRBV12-3 or TRBV12-4 and TRBJ1-2, with D uncertain. The CDR3 length is 12 residues. Trimming stripped 3 bases from V and 4 bases from J, with 6 bases between. The CDR3, as DNA: TGTGCCAGCAGTTTCGGACTCTATGGCTACACCTTC. Its translation: CASSFGLYGYTF.

The CDR3, as DNA: TGTGCCAGCTCACCTTCCTCGGGAGGGCCTAATGAAAAACTGTTTTTT. Amino acid sequence: CASSPSSGGPNEKLFF. This chain connects TRBV18 to TRBJ1-4; no firm D call. Germline V lookup: CDR1 KGHSH, CDR2 LQKENI. This CDR3 is 16 amino acids long. V was pared by 3 bases and J by 3 bases, with 14 bases between.

In this sample, this clone turned up a few times. The V and J genes are TRBV7-2 and TRBJ1-1; possibly TRBD1 for D (5 bases). CDR1 and CDR2 from the germline V gene are SGHTA and FQGNSA. Trimming left V 1 base short and J 7 bases short, with 13 bases between. CDR3 length: 14 residues. CDR3 region: CASSLGGMGLEAFF. Written as DNA, the CDR3 is TGTGCCAGCAGCTTAGGTGGGATGGGGCTTGAAGCTTTCTTT.

The J gene is TRBJ2-7, the V gene TRBV5-1; maybe TRBD2 (7 bases). CDR3 length equals 15 residues. Per germline, CDR1 SGHRS and CDR2 YFSETQ. Deletions cut 4 bases from V and 3 bases from J, with 17 bases between. In nucleotides, the CDR3 is TGCGCCAGCAGCGGTACGGGGGGCGAGAGCTACGAGCAGTACTTC. Translating it yields CASSGTGGESYEQYF.

There are a few counts of this clone. The chain uses TRBV6-5 and TRBJ1-1; a possible D gene is TRBD1 (6 bases). Germline V lookup: CDR1 MNHEY, CDR2 SVGAGI. The CDR3 is made up of 14 amino acids. The V end lost 2 bases, the J end lost 4 bases, and 11 bases lay between the germline ends. CDR3 DNA: TGTGCCAGCAGTTACGGTAACAGGGTCACTGAAGCTTTCTTT. Its translation: CASSYGNRVTEAFF.

CDR3 protein: CASSQGLPGQGEGNIQYF. The CDR3 nucleotides read TGTGCCAGCAGCCAAGGGCTTCCGGGACAGGGGGAGGGAAACATTCAGTACTTC. The chain has TRBV3-1 (or the pseudogene TRBV3-2) and TRBJ2-4; 11 positions agree with TRBD1. This CDR3 has 18 residues. From germline, CDR1 is LGHDT and CDR2 YNNKEL (reference sequence). V trimming: 1 base; J trimming: 6 bases; junction bases outside the gene matches: 11.

In this sample, this clone turned up a few times. The chain combines TRBV29-1 with TRBJ1-2, with TRBD1 matching over 7 bases. Per the germline V gene, CDR1 is SQVTM and CDR2 is ANQGSEA. V lost 5 bases, J lost 5 bases, and 11 bases stayed unmatched. This CDR3 region has 14 residues. CDR3 coding DNA: TGCAGCGTTTACGAAACAGCCAGGGGGTATGGCTACACCTTC. It is translated as CSVYETARGYGYTF.

This clone has only a few counts. V usage is TRBV2 and J usage is TRBJ1-2; tentative D call: TRBD1 (6 bases). Germline CDR1 SNHLY, CDR2 FYNNEI. V lost 6 bases to trimming and J lost 0 bases, with 11 bases between them. This CDR3 is 14 amino acids long. The CDR3 here is CASRGQLANYGYTF. CDR3 bases: TGTGCCAGCAGAGGACAGTTAGCTAACTATGGCTACACCTTC.

The chain employs TRBV4-1 and TRBJ1-4, with D perhaps matching TRBD1 (6 bases). In germline, CDR1 is MGHRA, CDR2 YSYEKL. This CDR3 spans 15 amino acids. V was pared by 4 bases and J by 8 bases, with 17 bases between. In nucleotides, the CDR3 is TGCGCCAGCAGCCGCGAGGGACAAGTAGGCGAAAAACTGTTTTTT. Its protein is CASSREGQVGEKLFF.

V usage is TRBV4-1 and J usage is TRBJ1-2; 8 bases match TRBD1. Trimming removed 5 bases from V and 8 bases from J; junction bases left unmatched: 10. The CDR3 contains 14 residues. The germline V gene has CDR1 MGHRA and CDR2 YSYEKL. The chain's CDR3 is CASSIRTGREGYTF. DNA for the CDR3: TGCGCCAGCAGCATACGGACAGGGCGTGAGGGCTACACCTTC.

The chain carries TRBV9 and TRBJ2-3, with 9 bases that match TRBD2. After removal of 3 bases from V and 10 bases from J, the junction contained 3 bases not matched to a gene. Germline V gene data show CDR1 as SGDLS and CDR2 as YYNGEE. This CDR3 contains 12 residues. The CDR3 DNA reads TGTGCCAGCAGCGAGCGGACTAGCGCGCAGTATTTT. It specifies CASSERTSAQYF.

In this sample, this clone turned up a few times. The chain employs TRBV5-4 and TRBJ2-5; D perhaps matches TRBD2 (6 bases). CDR1 and CDR2 (germline): SGHNT, YYREEE (reference sequence). Trimming stripped 4 bases from V and 5 bases from J, with 15 bases between. The CDR3 covers 14 residues. The CDR3 region is CASSPAGMRETQYF. The CDR3 DNA follows: TGTGCCAGCAGCCCTGCGGGGATGAGGGAGACCCAGTACTTC.

The CDR3 region has the DNA TGCGCCAGCAGCCAAGAGAGCCCGACTAGCGGGAGCTCCTACAATGAGCAGTTCTTC. It is translated as CASSQESPTSGSSYNEQFF. This chain uses TRBV4-1 with TRBJ2-1, with 12 nucleotides matching TRBD2. From germline, CDR1 is MGHRA and CDR2 YSYEKL. Trimming cost V 0 bases and J 0 bases; bases outside gene matches: 6. The CDR3 consists of 19 residues.

This clone was recorded only once. The genes are TRBV2 and TRBJ1-5; 8 nucleotides line up with TRBD1. Germline V gene lookup returns CDR1 SNHLY and CDR2 FYNNEI. The CDR3 sequence is 15 residues long. Trimming cost V 6 bases and J 1 base; bases outside gene matches: 5. The DNA for the CDR3 is TGTGCCAGCAGCCACAGGGGGTTAAGCAATCAGCCCCAGCATTTT. This encodes CASSHRGLSNQPQHF. The full variable domain, its missing parts supplied by reference TRBV2 and TRBJ1-5, is EPEVTQTPSHQVTQMGQEVILRCVPISNHLYFYWYRQILGQKVEFLVSFYNNEISEKSEIFDDQFSVERPDGSNFTLKIRSTKLEDSAMYFCASSHRGLSNQPQHFGDGTRLSIL.

The chain recombines TRBV13 with TRBJ1-3, with TRBD1 matching 9 bases. V shed 5 bases and J 5 bases; nucleotides not matched to a gene: 4. The CDR3 is 14 residues long. The germline CDR1 and CDR2 sequences are PRHDT and FYEKMQ (reference sequence). CDR3 protein: CASSTQGARNTIYF. The CDR3 DNA sequence: TGTGCCAGCAGCACACAGGGGGCACGAAACACCATATATTTT.